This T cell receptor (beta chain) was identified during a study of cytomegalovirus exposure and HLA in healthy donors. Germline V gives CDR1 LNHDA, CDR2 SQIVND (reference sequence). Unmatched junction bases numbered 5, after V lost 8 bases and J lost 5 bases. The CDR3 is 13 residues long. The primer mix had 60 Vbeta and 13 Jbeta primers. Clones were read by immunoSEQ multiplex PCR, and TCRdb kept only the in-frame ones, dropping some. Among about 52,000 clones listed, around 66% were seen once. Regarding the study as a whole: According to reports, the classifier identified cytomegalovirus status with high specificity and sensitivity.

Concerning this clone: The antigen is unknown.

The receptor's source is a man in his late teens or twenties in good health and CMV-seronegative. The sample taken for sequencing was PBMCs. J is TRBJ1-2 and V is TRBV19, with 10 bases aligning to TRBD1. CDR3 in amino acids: CASSDRGAYGYTF. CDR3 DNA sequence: TGTGCCAGTTCGGACAGGGGGGCTTATGGCTACACCTTC. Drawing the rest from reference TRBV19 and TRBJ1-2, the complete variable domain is DGGITQSPKYLFRKEGQNVTLSCEQNLNHDAMYWYRQDPGQGLRLIYYSQIVNDFQKGDIAEGYSVSREKKESFPLTVTSAQKNPTAFYLCASSDRGAYGYTFGSGTRLTVV.